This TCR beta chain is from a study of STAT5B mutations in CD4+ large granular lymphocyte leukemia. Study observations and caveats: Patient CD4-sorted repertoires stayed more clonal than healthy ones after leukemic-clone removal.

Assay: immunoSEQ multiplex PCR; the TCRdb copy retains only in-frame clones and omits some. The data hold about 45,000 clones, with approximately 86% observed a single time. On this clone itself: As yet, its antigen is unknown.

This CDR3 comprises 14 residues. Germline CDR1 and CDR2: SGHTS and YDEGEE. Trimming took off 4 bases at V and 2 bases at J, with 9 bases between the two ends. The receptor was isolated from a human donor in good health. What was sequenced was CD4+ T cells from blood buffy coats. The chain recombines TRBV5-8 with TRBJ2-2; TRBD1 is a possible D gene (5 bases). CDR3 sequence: CASSLGPNTGELFF. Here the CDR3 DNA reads TGTGCCAGCAGCCTGGGGCCTAACACCGGGGAGCTGTTTTTT. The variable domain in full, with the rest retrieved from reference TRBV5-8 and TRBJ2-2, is EAGVTQSPTHLIKTRGQQATLRCSPISGHTSVYWYQQALGLGLQFLLWYDEGEERNRGNFPPRFSGRQFPNYSSELNVNALELEDSALYLCASSLGPNTGELFFGEGSRLTVL.